These 7 T cell receptor beta chains share one sample of origin, sequenced in a study of T cell repertoires in ileal Crohn's disease. Using immunoSEQ multiplex PCR, the repertoire was profiled, and TCRdb retains in-frame clones only, with some absent. This table holds some 13,000 clones, about 78% found once. Sequencing input: ileal tissue. The receptor source for this set is an adult with Crohn's disease.

On this clone itself: Other nucleotide sequences from this sample produce the same CDR3. The chain joins TRBV7-8 to TRBJ2-7; D might be TRBD1 (6 bases). The length of the CDR3 is 13 residues. In germline, CDR1 is SGHVS, CDR2 FQNEAQ. The V gene lost 3 bases and the J gene lost 2 bases, with 8 bases spanning the gap. The CDR3 sequence: CASSFSGAYEQYF. For the CDR3, the DNA is TGTGCCAGCAGCTTTTCAGGGGCCTACGAGCAGTACTTC. The variable domain in full, with the rest retrieved from reference TRBV7-8 and TRBJ2-7, is GAGVSQSPRYKVAKRGQDVALRCDPISGHVSLFWYQQALGQGPEFLTYFQNEAQLDKSGLPSDRFFAERPEGSVSTLKIQRTQQEDSAVYLCASSFSGAYEQYFGPGTRLTVT.

The chain uses TRBV23-1 and TRBJ2-7; maybe TRBD2 (5 bases). TRBV23-1 qualifies as an ORF whose function is uncertain. The CDR3 is 18 amino acids. The germline V and J ends were trimmed by 0 bases and 2 bases, with 20 bases remaining between them. The CDR3 DNA reads TGCGCCAGCAGTCAATCGGAACGAAAAGGACTCTTGACCTACGAGCAGTACTTC. It yields the protein CASSQSERKGLLTYEQYF.

This chain connects TRBV5-6 to TRBJ1-3, with D tentatively TRBD1 (6 bases). The germline CDR1 and CDR2 sequences are SGHDT and YYEEEE. This CDR3 region has 18 residues. V was pared by 4 bases and J by 1 base, with 21 bases between. The CDR3 reads CASSQRLTGVRSGNTIYF. CDR3 DNA sequence: TGTGCCAGCAGCCAACGTTTGACAGGCGTCCGATCTGGAAACACCATATATTTT.

The sample holds a few counts of this clone. One end of the junction does not line up with germline, which may come from a read error. Other DNA sequences in this sample translate to the same CDR3. The chain carries TRBV6-1 and TRBJ1-6; D is unresolved. Germline CDR1 is MNHNS and CDR2 is SASEGT. The CDR3 is 14 amino acids. The CDR3 nucleotides are TGTGCCAGTGTCGGGTGGGAGTATAATTCCCCCCTCCACTTT. Translating gives CASVGWEYNSPLHF.

The CDR3 nucleotides are TGTGCCAGCAGCTTAGCGCAGGGTCGGACCGGGGAGCTGTTTTTT. Protein: CASSLAQGRTGELFF. This chain joins TRBV7-2 and TRBJ2-2; maybe TRBD1 (5 bases). The germline V and J ends were trimmed by 0 bases and 5 bases, with 10 bases remaining between them. The CDR3 length is 15 residues. The germline gives CDR1 SGHTA, CDR2 FQGNSA. The full variable domain, its missing parts supplied by reference TRBV7-2 and TRBJ2-2, is GAGVSQSPSNKVTEKGKDVELRCDPISGHTALYWYRQSLGQGLEFLIYFQGNSAPDKSGLPSDRFSAERTGGSVSTLTIQRTQQEDSAVYLCASSLAQGRTGELFFGEGSRLTVL.

This chain joins TRBV27 and TRBJ2-7, with D tentatively TRBD2 (6 bases). The CDR3 has 18 residues. With 7 bases removed from V and 5 bases from J, the gap between germline ends came to 30 bases. Germline CDR1 reads MNHEY; CDR2 reads SMNVEV (reference sequence). CDR3 sequence: CASKEGQRVIGGDDEQYF. DNA of the CDR3: TGTGCCAGCAAAGAGGGCCAAAGGGTGATAGGAGGGGATGACGAGCAGTACTTC.

The gene calls are TRBV2 and TRBJ1-2; 11 bases are a match to TRBD1. The trim removed 4 bases at V and 8 bases at J, leaving 6 bases unmatched. CDR3 size: 14 residues. Germline CDR1 and CDR2: SNHLY and FYNNEI. This CDR3 reads CASSADRGRGGYTF. Written as DNA, the CDR3 is TGTGCCAGCAGTGCGGACAGGGGGCGAGGAGGCTACACCTTC.